This TCR beta chain is drawn from a study of blood T cell repertoires in COVID-19. About the research overall: COVID-19 samples from acute and convalescent phases originated in the United States, Italy and Spain. T cells, B-cell-depleted T cells, or PBMCs supplied cDNA or gDNA.

Method: immunoSEQ multiplex PCR; TCRdb's copy keeps in-frame clones and lacks some. The table records about 220,000 clones, roughly 82% of them present only once. Trimming cost V 0 bases and J 4 bases; bases outside gene matches: 4. The CDR3 is 16 amino acids. From germline, CDR1 is SGDLS and CDR2 YYNGEE. This sequence originates from a man between 45 and 60 years old with active or convalescent COVID-19. This chain joins TRBV9 and TRBJ2-5; 12 bases align to TRBD2. The sequenced sample was peripheral blood. The CDR3, as DNA: TGTGCCAGCAGCGTAGGACTAGCGGGAGACGGAGAGACCCAGTACTTC. It specifies CASSVGLAGDGETQYF.